This TCR beta chain was observed in a study of blood T cells in healthy people across ages (dated by TCRdb to between 2014 and 2016). General notes on the study: In model experiments, template switching captured about one uniquely barcoded TCR beta cDNA molecule for every two T cells. To track age-related changes in TCR beta repertoire diversity, the study relied on deep sequencing normalized with unique cDNA molecular identifiers. Donors were grouped into four age groups: young (average approximately 15 years), middle-aged (roughly 37), aged (62) and long-lived (less than 85). Donors of different ages were randomly distributed across sequencing lanes to avoid experimental bias. Using the same blood draw, the study looked at two additional independent replicas of 1 million unique cDNA reads for two donors, one aged 18 to 30 and the other aged 80 or older. Here is what the overall study found, with its caveats: Because profiling used bulk unsorted PBMCs, naive and antigen-experienced compartments could not be compared conclusively. There was a strong correlation between observed TCR beta diversity and the percentage of naive T cells measured by flow cytometry. Total diversity estimates from one million sequenced T cells were considered lower bounds and underestimates. Compared with the aged group, the long-lived group had more naive CD4+ T cells, fewer expanded clones and increased TCR diversity, suggesting age selection. As age increased, observed TCR beta diversity per million T cells dropped in a roughly linear way, and a significant reduction was already evident by age roughly 36. Because donor CMV infection status was unknown, age-related changes in expanded clonotypes were potentially confounded.

The sample holds one count of this clonotype. Its specific antigen is unknown. There are no base qualities to consult, and no much larger clone falls within one base. Resting on one read, the evidence is weak. Library preparation used 5' RACE. Sequenced using an Illumina HiSeq 2500. A second PCR of roughly 6 to 11 cycles was performed with a sample-barcoded 5' primer and a J-beta primer mix. A unique molecular identifier was introduced onto each TCR beta cDNA molecule by a template-switch 5' adaptor carrying 12 random nucleotides. Each sample yielded at least 2.5 million CDR3-containing paired-end reads. First-strand cDNA was synthesized from all RNA with the Mint cDNA synthesis kit, primed by a TRBC-specific oligonucleotide. After uracil-DNA glycosylase treatment, a first 18-cycle PCR used universal primers M1SS and BC2_uni_R on all cDNA. The paper's processing steps were these. For normalization, 1 million high-quality reads were randomly selected from each sample, with every read carrying a distinct molecular identifier. Instead of being binned into consensus sequences, reads that shared molecular identifiers were thrown out. CDR3 identification, clonotype clustering and error correction used MiTCR with a Q25 quality threshold and the strictest error-elimination algorithm. A nonparametric unseen species model with Euler transformation was used to estimate lower-bound total TCR beta diversity. Using fastp at Q25 and MiXCR, TCRdb reprocessed the public reads and kept productive beta chains. Each entry is one CDR3 protein sequence, shown with its most common DNA and genes. Here the V and J calls rest on TCRdb's processing, not on the authors' analysis. Present in this sample are approximately 600,000 distinct CDR3 sequences, 58% of which were seen just once. The top ten hold 30% to 45% of the sample.

The donors were roughly 40 Caucasian individuals from Russia, aged roughly 6 to 100 years, who were systemically healthy. Approximately 9.3 milliliters of peripheral blood were collected from each donor into EDTA-treated Vacutainer tubes. Ficoll-Paque density-gradient centrifugation was used to isolate PBMCs, with at least 6 million per sample. Total RNA was extracted from PBMCs with Trizol reagent, with at least 5.5 micrograms obtained per sample. Naive CD45RAhigh/CD27high T cell percentages were measured by flow cytometry on a PBMC aliquot from every donor. This TCR came from a man aged 55 to 70 in good health. Sample: blood.

The CDR3 amino acid sequence is: CASSLGPFSSYEQYF. The nucleotide sequence reads as follows: TGTGCCAGCAGTTTAGGGCCATTCAGCTCCTACGAGCAGTACTTC. The rearranged segments are TRBV12-3 or TRBV12-4 and TRBJ2-7; the D gene remains uncertain. V gives up 1 base and J gives up 0 bases, and the segment between their germline ends measures 10 bases. From the cysteine up to the phenylalanine, the CDR3 has a length of 15 residues. The entry retains the CDR3 DNA only, 45 bases that are in frame from base 1.